The 17 T cell receptor beta chains given below trace back to one sample, sequenced in a study of graft-versus-host responses after intestinal transplantation. The table came from immunoSEQ multiplex PCR; TCRdb's copy has only in-frame clones and leaves some out. Of 100,000 or so clones listed, about 90% are singletons. These receptors' targets are unknown. This sample comprised unstimulated CD4+ T cells sorted from spleen or lymph node cells, obtained before intestinal transplant. These receptors were obtained from a human donor who received an intestinal transplant.

CDR3 amino acids: CASSDRILDEQYF. CDR3 in DNA: TGTGCCAGCAGTGACAGGATTCTTGACGAGCAGTACTTC. This chain links TRBV2 with TRBJ2-7, with D hard to call. The CDR3 has 13 amino acids. Germline CDR1 SNHLY, CDR2 FYNNEI. V shed 3 bases and J shed 5 bases, with 11 bases lying between them.

The chain recombines TRBV18 with TRBJ1-3; possible D gene TRBD1, 5 bases. Germline lookup yields CDR1 KGHSH and CDR2 LQKENI. CDR3 length: 14 residues. V shed 3 bases and J shed 1 base, with 7 bases lying between them. Here the CDR3 reads CASSPRTSGNTIYF. In DNA, the CDR3 is TGTGCCAGCTCACCCAGGACATCTGGAAACACCATATATTTT.

The chain uses TRBV5-4 and TRBJ1-1; 9 nucleotides agree with TRBD1. The junction had 5 bases not matched to a gene; V was cut back by 5 bases and J by 3 bases. The CDR3 contains 14 residues. Germline CDR1 SGHNT, CDR2 YYREEE (reference sequence). DNA for the CDR3: TGTGCCAGCAGTCGGACAGGGGTCGACACTGAAGCTTTCTTT. Translated, it gives CASSRTGVDTEAFF.

This chain joins TRBV6-6 and TRBJ2-5, with D possibly TRBD1 on 5 matching bases. The germline gives CDR1 MNHNY, CDR2 SVGAGI (reference sequence). The CDR3 consists of 13 residues. Trimming pared 11 bases from V and 2 bases from J, leaving 15 bases between. CDR3 amino acids: CAAREVEQETQYF. The CDR3 coding sequence is TGTGCCGCCAGGGAAGTGGAGCAAGAGACCCAGTACTTC.

This clone was counted between two and nine times. The chain is built from TRBV4-1 and TRBJ1-3, with D possibly matching TRBD1 (6 bases). The V gene's germline CDR1 is MGHRA and CDR2 YSYEKL. Trimming removed 4 bases at V and 4 bases at J, with 20 bases between. The CDR3 covers 17 residues. The CDR3 nucleotides read TGCGCCAGCAGCCGGCCCTTCAGGGGCAGCGAAGGAAACACCATATATTTT. Protein sequence: CASSRPFRGSEGNTIYF.

The rearrangement uses TRBV28 and TRBJ1-2; D is perhaps TRBD1 (6 bases). The germline gives CDR1 MDHEN, CDR2 SYDVKM. V was trimmed by 2 bases and J by 4 bases, leaving 11 bases between them. CDR3 size: 14 residues. The CDR3: CASSLRTVTYGYTF. CDR3 DNA sequence: TGTGCCAGCAGTTTACGGACAGTAACCTATGGCTACACCTTC.

The chain has TRBV4-1 and TRBJ2-3, with 11 bases fitting TRBD2. Germline values: CDR1 MGHRA, CDR2 YSYEKL. The CDR3 is 21 amino acids. Trimming at V came to 0 bases and at J to 0 bases, leaving 14 bases not matched to a gene. This CDR3 reads CASSQDRRLAGKGTSTDTQYF. The DNA of the CDR3 is TGCGCCAGCAGCCAAGATAGGAGACTAGCGGGAAAGGGTACCAGCACAGATACGCAGTATTTT.

The V call is TRBV6-5, the J call TRBJ2-1; 7 bases are shared with TRBD1. This CDR3 region has 15 residues. CDR1 MNHEY and CDR2 SVGAGI come from the germline V gene. Trimming cost V 6 bases and J 4 bases; bases outside gene matches: 9. The DNA for the CDR3 is TGTGCCAGCAGCGAACCGGGACAGCGATACAATGAGCAGTTCTTC. Its translation: CASSEPGQRYNEQFF.

This chain links TRBV27 with TRBJ2-5; 10 bases match TRBD2. This CDR3 is built from 14 residues. CDR1 is MNHEY and CDR2 is SMNVEV in the germline V gene (reference sequence). The V gene end was trimmed by 7 bases and the J gene end by 7 bases; junction bases not matched to a gene: 9. The CDR3, as DNA: TGTGCCAGCAAACCGAGCGGGGGGGCTGTGACCCAGTACTTC. Translated, it gives CASKPSGGAVTQYF.

This chain connects TRBV7-3 to TRBJ2-2, with TRBD2 identical over 8 bases. J lost 6 bases, V lost 4 bases, and 7 bases had no gene match. CDR1 is SGHTA, CDR2 FQGTGA, per germline. The CDR3 contains 15 residues. CDR3 in amino acids: CASSSTGGPAGELFF. The CDR3 nucleotides are TGTGCCAGCAGCTCAACGGGGGGGCCCGCCGGGGAGCTGTTTTTT.

This rearrangement joins TRBV6-5 to TRBJ2-7, with TRBD2 matching over 9 bases. The CDR3 is made up of 15 amino acids. Looked up from germline, CDR1 is MNHEY and CDR2 is SVGAGI. V dropped 5 bases and J dropped 0; count of bases not matched to a gene: 5. In nucleotides, the CDR3 is TGTGCCAGCAGTCCGACTAGCGGAAGCTCCTACGAGCAGTACTTC. Translated, it gives CASSPTSGSSYEQYF.

The chain uses TRBV10-3 and TRBJ2-7; 7 bases are a match to TRBD1. Germline V lookup: CDR1 ENHRY, CDR2 SYGVKD. With 8 bases clipped from V and 0 bases from J, the junction kept 7 bases outside the gene matches. CDR3 size: 14 residues. The CDR3 loop is CAIADRAASYEQYF. Here the CDR3 DNA reads TGTGCCATCGCAGACAGGGCCGCCTCCTACGAGCAGTACTTC.

J is TRBJ1-5 and V is TRBV2, with D uncertain. The germline gives CDR1 SNHLY, CDR2 FYNNEI. Trimming took 3 bases from V and 0 from J, leaving 6 bases between them. The CDR3 covers 14 residues. The CDR3 DNA follows: TGTGCCAGCAGTGACCTTTCTAGCAATCAGCCCCAGCATTTT. Translated: CASSDLSSNQPQHF. The whole variable domain, filled in from reference TRBV2 and TRBJ1-5, reads EPEVTQTPSHQVTQMGQEVILRCVPISNHLYFYWYRQILGQKVEFLVSFYNNEISEKSEIFDDQFSVERPDGSNFTLKIRSTKLEDSAMYFCASSDLSSNQPQHFGDGTRLSIL.

The chain carries TRBV5-4 and TRBJ1-2; D perhaps matches TRBD1 (6 bases). The CDR3 has 12 amino acids. V lost 9 bases to trimming and J lost 4 bases, with 13 bases between them. Germline-derived CDR1 and CDR2 are SGHNT and YYREEE (reference sequence). As DNA, the CDR3 is TGTGCCATACCGGACAGCTTCTATGGCTACACCTTC. It specifies CAIPDSFYGYTF.

The chain joins TRBV5-1 to TRBJ1-1; tentative D call: TRBD1 (5 bases). Trimming stripped 1 base from V and 1 base from J, with 8 bases between. Germline CDR1 is SGHRS and CDR2 is YFSETQ. The CDR3 totals 14 residues. CDR3: CASSLWTQNTEAFF. The CDR3 nucleotides read TGCGCCAGCAGCTTGTGGACACAGAACACTGAAGCTTTCTTT.

The gene calls are TRBV6-5 and TRBJ1-2; D gene unclear. This CDR3 is 14 amino acids long. Trimming removed 1 base from V and 5 bases from J, with 11 bases in between. Germline assignment: CDR1 MNHEY and CDR2 SVGAGI. The CDR3, as DNA: TGTGCCAGCAGTTACTGGGGTCGAGGGTATGGCTACACCTTC. Translation: CASSYWGRGYGYTF.

This chain uses TRBV6-5 with TRBJ1-5; 7 bases fit TRBD1. Germline V gene data show CDR1 as MNHEY and CDR2 as SVGAGI. After removal of 8 bases from V and 4 bases from J, the junction contained 11 bases not matched to a gene. The CDR3 has 15 amino acids. CDR3 in DNA: TGTGCCAGCGAGCAGACAGGGTCCTTAAATCAGCCCCAGCATTTT. Protein sequence: CASEQTGSLNQPQHF.